This T cell receptor beta chain was sequenced during a study of Graves' ophthalmopathy and Graves' hyperthyroidism. V lost 4 bases, J lost 5 bases, and 12 bases lay in between. Looked up from germline, CDR1 is SGHTA and CDR2 is FQGNSA. The CDR3 spans 13 residues. Many counts were recorded for this clonotype. RNA transcripts served as template for amplifying TCR beta CDR3 sequences. Investigators did first-round RT-PCR with HTBI primers, then second-round multiplex PCR. TCRdb itself ran the multiplex PCR reads through MiXCR, one entry per CDR3 protein. This sample has about 400,000 distinct CDR3 sequences; roughly 18% occur once, and the top ten carry 1.6%.

Sequenced input: peripheral blood. This receptor was taken from a woman under 30 with Graves' ophthalmopathy. The chain recombines TRBV7-2 with TRBJ2-7; no clear D. This chain's CDR3 is CASSSKTVHEQYF. CDR3 in DNA: TGTGCCAGCAGCTCCAAGACCGTTCACGAGCAGTACTTC.